The present entry profiles one T cell receptor (beta chain) with its context. No antigen is known for it. The sample comes from a study of OX40 agonist ivuxolimab in advanced cancers. Study details: Every patient in dose escalation had hepatocellular carcinoma, melanoma, renal cell or head and neck cancer.

The V and J ends lost 3 bases and 4 bases respectively, with 11 bases between them. CDR1 LNHDA and CDR2 SQIVND come from the germline V gene (reference sequence). The CDR3 extends over 14 amino acids. The table came from immunoSEQ multiplex PCR; TCRdb's copy has only in-frame clones and leaves some out. Counted here are 25,000 or so clones, 80% to 90% occurring once; the ten biggest clones make up more than 9%. Study outcomes and limitations: Dose levels from 0.1 to 3.0 mg/kg saw CD4+ and CD8+ blood T cells expand clonally by week 6.

This TCR was recovered from an adult with an advanced solid tumor such as melanoma, head and neck, liver or kidney cancer. The chain uses TRBV19 and TRBJ2-3, with unresolved D. The starting material was CD4+ or CD8+ T cells sorted from blood, obtained in a trial of the OX40 agonist ivuxolimab. The CDR3 sequence is CASSIQPDSDTQYF. CDR3 nucleotide sequence: TGTGCCAGTAGTATCCAACCAGATTCAGATACGCAGTATTTT.